This note documents a single TCR beta chain sequence. The antigen remains undetermined. The data originate from a study of T cell clusters in autoimmune cytopenias. Germline V CDR1 and CDR2: KGHSH, LQKENI. This CDR3 contains 16 residues. Points from the study as a whole: Comparing secondary cytopenia with chronic lymphocytic leukemia showed no cluster-lack signature, apparently masked by lymphoma repertoire. Clustering suggested that physiological T cell clusters were missing in primary autoimmune cytopenia patients.

TRB rearrangements were amplified by touch-down multiplex PCR with mixed TRB-A/B primers. From its re-call of the multiplex PCR reads, TCRdb lists each CDR3 protein once, without DNA. This sample's clone table lists 3,000 to 3,500 distinct CDR3 sequences. TRB was amplified from roughly 250 ng of peripheral blood genomic DNA per sample. J is TRBJ2-7 and V is TRBV18; TCRdb names TRBD2, which stays unverified in the absence of DNA. The source is a human donor with an autoimmune cytopenia, with autoimmune hepatitis or in good health (not recorded which). Sequenced sample: peripheral blood. CDR3: CASSPPGIAGGDEQYF.